The 11 T cell receptor beta chains presented below share a single source sample, sequenced in a study of CD8 T cells in ankylosing spondylitis. TCRdb fed the 5' RACE reads into MiXCR, producing one record per CDR3 protein. Of roughly 150,000 distinct CDR3 sequences in the sample, 30% to 35% are singletons; the top ten hold over 5.5%. The source material was synovial fluid, either unsorted or a sorted T cell fraction (not recorded which). These receptors came from a male donor with ankylosing spondylitis.

The chain combines TRBV6-5 with TRBJ2-3; 8 nucleotides agree with TRBD2. The CDR3 runs to 16 residues. V was clipped by 0 bases and J by 1 base; unmatched bases: 3. Germline V gene data show CDR1 as MNHEY and CDR2 as SVGAGI. The CDR3 coding sequence is TGTGCCAGCAGTTACTCCCCCGGGGGGGGCACAGATACGCAGTATTTT. The encoded protein is CASSYSPGGGTDTQYF.

This clonotype was seen only a few times. The CDR3 DNA reads TGTGCCAGCAGCGGGCGACTGGGACTAGCGGGGGCTAATGAGCAGTTCTTC. Translated, it gives CASSGRLGLAGANEQFF. V is TRBV9 and J is TRBJ2-1; 14 bases agree with TRBD2. The CDR3 has 17 residues. Germline trimming cut 3 bases from V and 7 bases from J; bases unmatched to any gene: 9. The germline CDR1 and CDR2 sequences are SGDLS and YYNGEE.

Ten or more counts support this clonotype. The chain uses TRBV15 and TRBJ1-4, with 8 bases fitting TRBD1. The CDR3 consists of 17 residues. Germline CDR1 LNHNV, CDR2 YYDKDF (reference sequence). J was trimmed by 6 bases and V by 0 bases; bases with no gene match: 9. This chain's CDR3 is CATSRDIPTGGYEKLFF. The CDR3 DNA sequence: TGTGCCACCAGCAGAGATATCCCCACAGGGGGATATGAAAAACTGTTTTTT.

This clonotype was found a few times. J is TRBJ2-1 and V is TRBV12-3 or TRBV12-4, with TRBD2 matching 11 bases. This CDR3 has 15 amino acids. The V segment lost 5 bases and the J segment 3 bases; nucleotides outside the gene matches: 3. For the CDR3, the DNA is TGTGCCAGCAGTGCACTAGCGGGGGACTACAATGAGCAGTTCTTC. Translation: CASSALAGDYNEQFF.

This clonotype came up a few times. The chain recombines TRBV20-1 with TRBJ1-5, with a weak D call TRBD1 (6 bases). CDR3 length equals 15 residues. Trimming pared 3 bases from V and 0 bases from J, leaving 12 bases between. Germline V gives CDR1 DFQATT, CDR2 SNEGSKA (reference sequence). The CDR3 here is CSASRGADSNQPQHF. CDR3 nucleotide sequence: TGCAGTGCTAGTCGGGGGGCCGATAGCAATCAGCCCCAGCATTTT.

This clonotype was detected only a few times. The genes are TRBV10-2 and TRBJ1-1; tentative D call: TRBD1 (6 bases). CDR1 WSHSY and CDR2 SAAADI come from the germline V gene. Trimming cost V 1 base and J 3 bases, with 12 bases left between them. This CDR3 has 15 residues. The CDR3 sequence: CASSELGAWDTEAFF. In DNA, the CDR3 is TGCGCCAGCAGTGAGTTGGGGGCGTGGGACACTGAAGCTTTCTTT.

The CDR3 DNA sequence: TGCGCCAGCAGCTTGGGGGGGGAAAACACCATATATTTT. It yields the protein CASSLGGENTIYF. The V and J genes are TRBV5-1 and TRBJ1-3; D perhaps matches TRBD1 (5 bases). Per the germline V gene, CDR1 is SGHRS and CDR2 is YFSETQ. The CDR3 is 13 residues long. The V and J ends lost 0 bases and 6 bases respectively, with 7 bases between them.

This chain joins TRBV19 and TRBJ1-5; maybe TRBD1 (5 bases). This CDR3 comprises 16 residues. Germline V gives CDR1 LNHDA, CDR2 SQIVND (reference sequence). The V end lost 1 base, the J end lost 2 bases, and 12 bases lay between the germline ends. CDR3 loop: CASSIAGQGGNQPQHF. The CDR3 DNA follows: TGTGCCAGTAGTATAGCGGGGCAGGGTGGCAATCAGCCCCAGCATTTT.

V and J are TRBV20-1 and TRBJ1-5; D is unresolved. From germline, CDR1 is DFQATT and CDR2 SNEGSKA (reference sequence). This CDR3 is 16 amino acids long. V was shortened by 0 bases and J by 0 bases, with 12 bases between the two germline ends. In DNA form, the CDR3 reads TGCAGTGCTAGAGACGGGGAGGTCTATAGCAATCAGCCCCAGCATTTT. Translated: CSARDGEVYSNQPQHF.

V gene TRBV20-1 combines with J gene TRBJ2-5, with TRBD1 identical over 9 bases. The germline V gene encodes CDR1 DFQATT and CDR2 SNEGSKA (reference sequence). V trimming: 3 bases; J trimming: 4 bases; junction bases outside the gene matches: 18. The CDR3 consists of 18 residues. DNA for the CDR3: TGCAGTGCTAGTGCACCTACAAAGGGACAGGGAAGGGCAGAGACCCAGTACTTC. Amino acid sequence: CSASAPTKGQGRAETQYF.

This clonotype was observed a handful of times. The chain has TRBV28 and TRBJ2-5, with TRBD1 as a possible D gene (5 bases). This CDR3 spans 13 amino acids. Germline V gene sequence: CDR1 MDHEN, CDR2 SYDVKM. V was shortened by 6 bases and J by 5 bases, with 13 bases between the two germline ends. The CDR3 nucleotides are TGTGCCAGCAGGCCACCCAGGGTGGAGACCCAGTACTTC. Amino acid sequence: CASRPPRVETQYF.